This T cell receptor (beta chain) appears in the sequencing data of a study of blood T cell repertoires in COVID-19. On the study more broadly: Acute-phase and convalescent COVID-19 samples originated in the United States, Italy and Spain. From T cells, B-cell-depleted T cells, or PBMCs came the material, which was cDNA or gDNA.

Germline V gives CDR1 MDHEN, CDR2 SYDVKM. This CDR3 contains 19 residues. The V segment lost 4 bases and the J segment 5 bases; nucleotides outside the gene matches: 22. Per the authors' pipeline: Scientists estimated how many nucleated cells there were by amplifying reference gene primers. Assay used: immunoSEQ multiplex PCR; TCRdb lists only in-frame clones, some missing. V and J calls and clone size follow that table, whereas D and trimming were derived from the DNA. Of some 190,000 clones listed, about 85% are singletons. This clone is a singleton in its sample. This clonotype originated in an elderly woman with acute or convalescent COVID-19. J is TRBJ1-2 and V is TRBV28; 7 bases agree with TRBD1. The sample taken for sequencing was peripheral blood. As DNA, the CDR3 is TGTGCCAGCAGTTCCGGGAAAGGTTTACACCGGGACAGAATTTATGGCTACACCTTC. This codes for CASSSGKGLHRDRIYGYTF.